This T cell receptor beta chain was captured by sequencing in a study of T cell repertoires in ileal Crohn's disease. Study observations and caveats: All patients with clonality above 26.8% had endoscopic recurrence. High-frequency clones were more common in sorted CD8 than CD4 cells.

Regarding this clone: Its antigen is undetermined.

The V gene lost 6 bases and the J gene lost 4 bases, with 22 bases spanning the gap. The CDR3 sequence is 17 residues long. From germline, CDR1 is SGHRS and CDR2 YFSETQ. Some clones are missing from TCRdb's copy, which holds only in-frame ones; the method was immunoSEQ multiplex PCR. The sample has under 2,500 clones; around 93% are singletons. The source is an adult with Crohn's disease. Input material: ileal tissue. This chain uses TRBV5-1 with TRBJ2-2; D not resolved. Written as DNA, the CDR3 is TGCGCCAGCACCTCATTGAACCCCCGCCACGGCACCGGGGAGCTGTTTTTT. It specifies CASTSLNPRHGTGELFF.